One sample yielded the 17 T cell receptor beta chains listed below, sequenced in a study of T-cell reconstitution after alpha-beta-depleted transplantation in children. Unique molecular identifiers were built into the TCRbeta library. TCRdb recomputed calls from the PCR reads with MiXCR, one row per CDR3 protein. The table lists about 460,000 distinct CDR3 sequences, approximately 10% of them singletons. The source was PBMCs, collected before TCRalphabeta/CD19-depleted stem cell transplant. The receptors shown here come from a child aged 2-15 years with inherited bone marrow failure, due to receive a stem cell transplant.

This clonotype has a count of ten or more. The chain couples TRBV7-2 to TRBJ1-3; 7 bases are a match to TRBD1. Germline V gives CDR1 SGHTA, CDR2 FQGNSA. J lost 4 bases, V lost 1 base, and 4 bases had no gene match. The CDR3 runs 15 residues. The CDR3 DNA reads TGTGCCAGCAGCTTAGTGGGGACAGAGGGAAACACCATATATTTT. As protein: CASSLVGTEGNTIYF.

This clonotype has just a few counts. The gene calls are TRBV27 and TRBJ2-4; TRBD1 might be the D (5 bases). There are 15 residues in the CDR3. In germline, CDR1 is MNHEY, CDR2 SMNVEV (reference sequence). The V end lost 3 bases, the J end lost 4 bases, and 13 bases lay between the germline ends. Here the CDR3 DNA reads TGTGCCAGCAGTTTTATTGGCCAGGGAAAAAACATTCAGTACTTC. It translates to CASSFIGQGKNIQYF.

This clonotype was seen repeatedly, ten times or more. V is TRBV24-1 and J is TRBJ2-1; 7 bases are shared with TRBD2. Looked up from germline, CDR1 is KGHDR and CDR2 is SFDVKD. V was clipped by 2 bases and J by 2 bases; unmatched bases: 5. The CDR3 has 16 amino acids. CDR3 bases: TGTGCCACCAGTGATTCCCTAGCGGCGACCTACAATGAGCAGTTCTTC. Amino acids: CATSDSLAATYNEQFF.

In its sample, this clonotype was seen many times. The chain employs TRBV5-1 and TRBJ1-1; the D is unclear. Trimming stripped 0 bases from V and 5 bases from J, with 11 bases between. The CDR3 contains 14 residues. The V gene's germline CDR1 is SGHRS and CDR2 YFSETQ. The CDR3 is CASSLALGGTEAFF. The CDR3 DNA follows: TGCGCCAGCAGCTTGGCCCTGGGCGGGACTGAAGCTTTCTTT.

The V call is TRBV4-1, the J call TRBJ2-1; a possible D gene is TRBD1 (5 bases). Germline V gene lookup returns CDR1 MGHRA and CDR2 YSYEKL. Trimming cost V 0 bases and J 6 bases, with 12 bases left between them. The CDR3 length is 15 residues. The CDR3 DNA reads as TGCGCCAGCAGCCAAGATTTGCCAGGGATCAATGAGCAGTTCTTC. It translates to CASSQDLPGINEQFF.

J is TRBJ2-1 and V is TRBV4-3; 9 bases match TRBD2. Germline values: CDR1 LGHNA, CDR2 YSLEER. V trimming: 2 bases; J trimming: 3 bases; junction bases outside the gene matches: 5. The CDR3 runs 16 residues. The CDR3 is CASSQISGSFYNEQFF. In DNA form, the CDR3 reads TGCGCCAGCAGCCAAATTAGCGGGAGTTTCTACAATGAGCAGTTCTTC.

This sequence joins TRBV6-1 and TRBJ2-3; maybe TRBD2 (6 bases). V lost 10 bases and J 11 bases, leaving 25 bases between the germline ends. Germline V lookup: CDR1 MNHNS, CDR2 SASEGT. This CDR3 contains 14 residues. The chain's CDR3 is CAINPRLATGRQYF. Here the CDR3 DNA reads TGTGCCATCAACCCCCGCCTAGCGACCGGGAGGCAGTATTTT.

This clonotype was counted many times. CDR3 loop: CASSAWVWRRGEQYF. CDR3 nucleotides: TGTGCCAGCAGCGCCTGGGTGTGGCGGCGAGGCGAGCAGTACTTC. The J gene is TRBJ2-7, the V gene TRBV21-1; no DNA check was done on the table's D call, TRBD2. TRBV21-1 is a documented pseudogene. This CDR3 contains 15 residues.

This clonotype was counted only a few times. The genes are TRBV13 and TRBJ2-7; tentative D call: TRBD1 (6 bases). V gave up 9 bases and J gave up 2 bases, with 17 bases separating them. The CDR3 contains 14 residues. Germline-derived CDR1 and CDR2 are PRHDT and FYEKMQ (reference sequence). Written as DNA, the CDR3 is TGTGCCAGTGTATCGGACAGCTCACCCTACGAGCAGTACTTC. It specifies CASVSDSSPYEQYF.

This clonotype was observed many times. The rearrangement uses TRBV5-1 and TRBJ1-1, with D perhaps matching TRBD1 (5 bases). The V end lost 5 bases, the J end lost 3 bases, and 14 bases lay between the germline ends. CDR3 length: 14 residues. In germline, CDR1 is SGHRS, CDR2 YFSETQ. Here the CDR3 reads CASRPFPTDTEAFF. The CDR3 DNA reads TGCGCCAGCAGGCCCTTTCCGACAGACACTGAAGCTTTCTTT.

This clonotype was counted at least ten times. The chain recombines TRBV7-2 with TRBJ2-7, with D maybe TRBD2 (6 bases). This CDR3 has 15 amino acids. Trimming shortened V by 3 bases and J by 5 bases, and 17 bases separated the two germline ends. The germline gives CDR1 SGHTA, CDR2 FQGNSA. CDR3 amino acids: CASSFGWGRKNEQYF. DNA for the CDR3: TGTGCCAGCAGCTTCGGTTGGGGGAGGAAGAACGAGCAGTACTTC.

Many counts were recorded for this clonotype. The rearrangement links TRBV12-3 or TRBV12-4 to TRBJ1-5; 9 bases match TRBD1. This CDR3 has 16 amino acids. V gave up 6 bases and J gave up 4 bases; unmatched junction bases: 10. The CDR3 loop reads CASSLEQGAWNQPQHF. The CDR3 nucleotides are TGTGCCAGCAGCCTTGAACAGGGGGCATGGAATCAGCCCCAGCATTTT.

This sequence joins TRBV12-3 or TRBV12-4 and TRBJ1-5; D is undetermined. V gave up 8 bases and J gave up 1 base, with 6 bases separating them. CDR3 length: 12 amino acids. DNA of the CDR3: TGTGCCAGCCGAGAGAGCAATCAGCCCCAGCATTTT. This gives the protein CASRESNQPQHF.

This sequence joins TRBV20-1 and TRBJ2-1; 8 nucleotides align to TRBD2. The CDR3 is 16 residues long. Germline lookup yields CDR1 DFQATT and CDR2 SNEGSKA (reference sequence). The ends lost 6 bases at V and 3 bases at J; junction bases unmatched: 13. The CDR3 reads CSAREGSGVLYNEQFF. Written as DNA, the CDR3 is TGCAGTGCCCGGGAGGGGTCGGGAGTACTCTACAATGAGCAGTTCTTC.

The genes are TRBV28 and TRBJ2-7; D gene ambiguous. With 1 base removed from V and 11 bases from J, the gap between germline ends came to 21 bases. The CDR3 is 15 residues long. Germline lookup yields CDR1 MDHEN and CDR2 SYDVKM. The CDR3 sequence is CASSLLTLSVGRKYF. Written as DNA, the CDR3 is TGTGCCAGCAGTTTATTAACCCTTTCAGTGGGCAGAAAGTACTTC.

This clonotype was observed many times. The V call is TRBV27, the J call TRBJ2-1; TRBD2 matches at 7 bases. V trimming: 2 bases; J trimming: 3 bases; junction bases outside the gene matches: 4. CDR3 size: 15 residues. Germline V CDR1 and CDR2: MNHEY, SMNVEV (reference sequence). The CDR3 loop is CASSLRRESYNEQFF. As DNA, the CDR3 is TGTGCCAGCAGTTTAAGGCGGGAGAGCTACAATGAGCAGTTCTTC.

This chain links TRBV20-1 with TRBJ2-1; 14 bases agree with TRBD2. The CDR3 extends over 17 amino acids. CDR1 DFQATT and CDR2 SNEGSKA come from the germline V gene (reference sequence). V lost 1 base, J lost 5 bases, and 7 bases stayed unmatched. The CDR3 DNA is TGCAGTGCTAGAGTCGTGACTAGCGGGAGGGCGCACAATGAGCAGTTCTTC. It yields the protein CSARVVTSGRAHNEQFF.